A single sample is the source of the 24 T cell receptor beta chains below, sequenced in a study of blood T cell repertoires in COVID-19. Libraries were prepared by immunoSEQ multiplex PCR; TCRdb keeps only in-frame clonotypes and omits some of them. The sample records 200,000 to 300,000 clones, more than 75% being singletons. Specimen: peripheral blood. All receptors come from a man older than 75 with acute or convalescent COVID-19.

This clone appeared a single time. DNA of the CDR3: TGCGCCAGCAGCTCGACGGGACAGGGTTCCGTAGGGAACAATGAGCAGTTCTTC. Translated: CASSSTGQGSVGNNEQFF. The chain combines TRBV5-1 with TRBJ2-1; TRBD1 agrees at 9 bases. J lost 5 bases, V lost 3 bases, and 15 bases had no gene match. Germline V gene data show CDR1 as SGHRS and CDR2 as YFSETQ. The CDR3 is made up of 18 amino acids.

This sequence joins TRBV28 and TRBJ1-1, with no clear D. V dropped 2 bases and J dropped 7 bases, with 14 bases sitting between them. The CDR3 consists of 14 residues. The germline V gene encodes CDR1 MDHEN and CDR2 SYDVKM. CDR3 loop: CASSLGSKVNEAFF. The CDR3 nucleotides are TGTGCCAGCAGTTTAGGGAGCAAGGTCAATGAAGCTTTCTTT.

The chain recombines TRBV7-9 with TRBJ1-1; D remains ambiguous. CDR3 length equals 13 residues. CDR1 and CDR2 from the germline V gene are SEHNR and FQNEAQ (reference sequence). The V end was cut by 1 base, the J end by 5 bases, with 8 bases between. CDR3 in DNA: TGTGCCAGCAGCTTAGAGGAGAGTACTGAAGCTTTCTTT. It codes for CASSLEESTEAFF.

V gene TRBV3-1 (or the pseudogene TRBV3-2) combines with J gene TRBJ1-3, with a weak D call TRBD1 (6 bases). Trimming shortened V by 3 bases and J by 0 bases, and 12 bases separated the two germline ends. The length of the CDR3 is 16 residues. The germline V gene encodes CDR1 LGHDT and CDR2 YNNKEL (reference sequence). CDR3 in amino acids: CASSHTGIDSGNTIYF. The CDR3 nucleotides read TGTGCCAGCAGCCATACAGGGATAGACTCTGGAAACACCATATATTTT.

The J gene is TRBJ2-2, the V gene TRBV18, with D tentatively TRBD2 (5 bases). The CDR3 runs 17 residues. Trimming removed 1 base at V and 1 base at J, with 13 bases between. Germline V gene lookup returns CDR1 KGHSH and CDR2 LQKENI. The CDR3 DNA follows: TGTGCCAGCTCACCACAGAGGGTACCATTGAACACCGGGGAGCTGTTTTTT. This sequence encodes CASSPQRVPLNTGELFF. The variable domain in full, completed from reference TRBV18 and TRBJ2-2, reads NAGVMQNPRHLVRRRGQEARLRCSPMKGHSHVYWYRQLPEEGLKFMVYLQKENIIDESGMPKERFSAEFPKEGPSILRIQQVVRGDSAAYFCASSPQRVPLNTGELFFGEGSRLTVL.

This clone has just a few counts. The chain employs TRBV18 and TRBJ1-6, with 7 nucleotides matching TRBD1. Germline trimming cut 6 bases from V and 1 base from J; bases unmatched to any gene: 6. Germline lookup yields CDR1 KGHSH and CDR2 LQKENI. This CDR3 has 16 residues. CDR3 coding DNA: TGTGCCAGCTCTCAAGAACAGGGGTCCTATAATTCACCCCTCCACTTT. Translating it yields CASSQEQGSYNSPLHF.

The chain recombines TRBV19 with TRBJ2-1, with D possibly being TRBD1 (6 bases). Between the trimmed V and J ends, which lost 5 bases and 3 bases, there was a span of 14 bases. CDR1 and CDR2 (germline): LNHDA, SQIVND (reference sequence). The CDR3 totals 15 residues. The CDR3 DNA follows: TGTGCCAGTAGTGCGTACAGGGTAGGCTACAATGAGCAGTTCTTC. It specifies CASSAYRVGYNEQFF.

The rearrangement uses TRBV19 and TRBJ1-5; D might be TRBD1 (6 bases). From germline, CDR1 is LNHDA and CDR2 SQIVND (reference sequence). This CDR3 region has 14 residues. The V end lost 6 bases, the J end lost 3 bases, and 12 bases lay between the germline ends. The CDR3 loop is CASSLTGFNQPQHF. CDR3 nucleotide sequence: TGTGCCAGTAGCCTTACAGGGTTCAATCAGCCCCAGCATTTT.

As to this clone: Other DNA sequences from this sample encode an identical CDR3 as well. V gene TRBV5-1 combines with J gene TRBJ2-5; tentatively, D is TRBD2 (5 bases). With 0 bases removed from V and 2 bases from J, the gap between germline ends came to 8 bases. Germline CDR1 SGHRS, CDR2 YFSETQ. The CDR3 totals 14 residues. CDR3 sequence reads: CASSLAGIQETQYF. CDR3 coding DNA: TGCGCCAGCAGCTTGGCCGGGATACAAGAGACCCAGTACTTC.

This chain connects TRBV29-1 to TRBJ2-3, with D perhaps matching TRBD2 (7 bases). CDR1 SQVTM and CDR2 ANQGSEA come from the germline V gene. This CDR3 region has 14 residues. V gave up 8 bases and J gave up 5 bases, with 20 bases separating them. CDR3 amino acids: CSSSGRGALDTQYF. As DNA, the CDR3 is TGCAGCTCCTCCGGCCGGGGGGCTTTAGATACGCAGTATTTT.

This clone was detected only once. The chain uses TRBV2 and TRBJ1-2, with D unresolved. Germline-derived CDR1 and CDR2 are SNHLY and FYNNEI. The CDR3 is 14 residues long. Trimming took off 3 bases at V and 2 bases at J, with 10 bases between the two ends. This CDR3 reads CASSEGRNNYGYTF. The CDR3 DNA reads TGTGCCAGCAGTGAGGGGAGAAACAACTATGGCTACACCTTC.

The chain has TRBV19 and TRBJ2-1; 9 nucleotides match TRBD2. Germline lookup yields CDR1 LNHDA and CDR2 SQIVND (reference sequence). The CDR3 totals 18 residues. The trim removed 3 bases at V and 0 bases at J, leaving 9 bases unmatched. CDR3 sequence: CASSIYSGGPSSYNEQFF. CDR3 DNA sequence: TGTGCCAGTAGTATTTATAGCGGGGGCCCTAGCTCCTACAATGAGCAGTTCTTC.

The chain uses TRBV19 and TRBJ2-2, with 7 bases identical to TRBD1. CDR1 is LNHDA, CDR2 SQIVND, per germline (reference sequence). Trimming cost V 4 bases and J 2 bases; bases outside gene matches: 7. This CDR3 spans 16 amino acids. CDR3 DNA: TGTGCCAGTAGTAAGCGACAGGGTTCTAACACCGGGGAGCTGTTTTTT. Its translation is CASSKRQGSNTGELFF.

This CDR3 is CASSVVGSSTGELFF. CDR3 nucleotide sequence: TGTGCCAGCAGCGTAGTGGGTAGCTCCACCGGGGAGCTGTTTTTT. This sequence joins TRBV9 and TRBJ2-2; D gene unclear. In germline, CDR1 is SGDLS, CDR2 YYNGEE. Trimming stripped 0 bases from V and 4 bases from J, with 10 bases between. The CDR3 totals 15 residues.

This clone was recorded once. The chain combines TRBV25-1 with TRBJ1-1; no clear D. Trimming took 3 bases from V and 8 from J, leaving 4 bases between them. Germline values: CDR1 MGHDK, CDR2 SYGVNS. This CDR3 spans 10 amino acids. In nucleotides, the CDR3 is TGTGCCAGCAGTGATCGGGAAGCTTTCTTT. This encodes CASSDREAFF.

This sequence joins TRBV6-4 and TRBJ2-2, with 8 bases identical to TRBD2. The CDR3 has 15 amino acids. CDR1 is MRHNA and CDR2 is SNTAGT in the germline V gene. V shed 6 bases and J 5 bases; nucleotides not matched to a gene: 8. CDR3 sequence (DNA): TGTGCCAGCAGGGGGGGGACTAGGTCAACCGGGGAGCTGTTTTTT. It is translated as CASRGGTRSTGELFF.

The chain employs TRBV28 and TRBJ1-1; tentatively, D is TRBD1 (5 bases). The germline CDR1 and CDR2 sequences are MDHEN and SYDVKM. The CDR3 has 14 amino acids. Trimming stripped 4 bases from V and 6 bases from J, with 15 bases between. The CDR3 loop reads CASSSPGGDPEAFF. The CDR3 coding sequence is TGTGCCAGCAGTTCCCCGGGGGGGGATCCTGAAGCTTTCTTT.

V is TRBV20-1 and J is TRBJ2-7; 9 nucleotides align to TRBD2. Per germline, CDR1 DFQATT and CDR2 SNEGSKA (reference sequence). CDR3 length: 14 amino acids. Trimming removed 3 bases from V and 3 bases from J; junction bases left unmatched: 6. CDR3 residues: CSASWREGLYEQYF. The CDR3, as DNA: TGCAGTGCTAGTTGGCGGGAGGGCCTCTACGAGCAGTACTTC.

V usage is TRBV28 and J usage is TRBJ1-2, with TRBD1 identical over 7 bases. The V and J ends lost 3 bases and 0 bases, in that order; junction bases with no gene match: 7. There are 16 residues in the CDR3. Germline CDR1 MDHEN, CDR2 SYDVKM. The CDR3 is CASSLMGQLANYGYTF. The CDR3, as DNA: TGTGCCAGCAGTTTGATGGGACAGTTAGCTAACTATGGCTACACCTTC.

A word on this clone: The same CDR3 is also encoded by other DNA sequences in this sample. This chain joins TRBV9 and TRBJ2-1, with 7 bases that match TRBD1. Germline CDR1 and CDR2: SGDLS and YYNGEE. The CDR3 runs 15 residues. The V segment lost 2 bases and the J segment 1 base; nucleotides outside the gene matches: 3. The CDR3 spells CASSVAGGSYNEQFF. CDR3 nucleotides: TGTGCCAGCAGCGTGGCAGGGGGTTCCTACAATGAGCAGTTCTTC.

The J gene is TRBJ1-1, the V gene TRBV9; tentatively, D is TRBD1 (6 bases). The CDR3 has 13 amino acids. Per the germline V gene, CDR1 is SGDLS and CDR2 is YYNGEE. With 0 bases removed from V and 10 bases from J, the gap between germline ends came to 13 bases. The CDR3 nucleotides read TGTGCCAGCAGCGTAGTGGGCGACAGGCGAGCTTTCTTT. This gives the protein CASSVVGDRRAFF.

The rearrangement links TRBV29-1 to TRBJ1-4; D is undetermined. Germline V gene data show CDR1 as SQVTM and CDR2 as ANQGSEA. The CDR3 consists of 12 residues. Trimming pared 4 bases from V and 9 bases from J, leaving 12 bases between. The CDR3 here is CSVGEPDQKLFF. In nucleotides, the CDR3 is TGCAGCGTTGGGGAGCCTGATCAAAAACTGTTTTTT.

The chain employs TRBV3-1 (or the pseudogene TRBV3-2) and TRBJ2-1, with a weak D call TRBD2 (5 bases). The CDR3 runs 14 residues. V was pared by 2 bases and J by 10 bases, with 15 bases between. The V gene's germline CDR1 is LGHDT and CDR2 YNNKEL (reference sequence). This CDR3 reads CASSQFQFPGEQFF. The CDR3 region has the DNA TGTGCCAGCAGCCAATTCCAGTTCCCGGGGGAGCAGTTCTTC.

This clone was seen more than once but under ten times. This chain joins TRBV5-6 and TRBJ1-2; D is unresolved. The V and J ends lost 0 bases and 3 bases respectively, with 9 bases between them. CDR1 and CDR2 from the germline V gene are SGHDT and YYEEEE. The CDR3 spans 14 residues. The CDR3 region is CASSLAGYHYGYTF. CDR3 coding DNA: TGTGCCAGCAGCTTGGCCGGGTACCACTATGGCTACACCTTC.